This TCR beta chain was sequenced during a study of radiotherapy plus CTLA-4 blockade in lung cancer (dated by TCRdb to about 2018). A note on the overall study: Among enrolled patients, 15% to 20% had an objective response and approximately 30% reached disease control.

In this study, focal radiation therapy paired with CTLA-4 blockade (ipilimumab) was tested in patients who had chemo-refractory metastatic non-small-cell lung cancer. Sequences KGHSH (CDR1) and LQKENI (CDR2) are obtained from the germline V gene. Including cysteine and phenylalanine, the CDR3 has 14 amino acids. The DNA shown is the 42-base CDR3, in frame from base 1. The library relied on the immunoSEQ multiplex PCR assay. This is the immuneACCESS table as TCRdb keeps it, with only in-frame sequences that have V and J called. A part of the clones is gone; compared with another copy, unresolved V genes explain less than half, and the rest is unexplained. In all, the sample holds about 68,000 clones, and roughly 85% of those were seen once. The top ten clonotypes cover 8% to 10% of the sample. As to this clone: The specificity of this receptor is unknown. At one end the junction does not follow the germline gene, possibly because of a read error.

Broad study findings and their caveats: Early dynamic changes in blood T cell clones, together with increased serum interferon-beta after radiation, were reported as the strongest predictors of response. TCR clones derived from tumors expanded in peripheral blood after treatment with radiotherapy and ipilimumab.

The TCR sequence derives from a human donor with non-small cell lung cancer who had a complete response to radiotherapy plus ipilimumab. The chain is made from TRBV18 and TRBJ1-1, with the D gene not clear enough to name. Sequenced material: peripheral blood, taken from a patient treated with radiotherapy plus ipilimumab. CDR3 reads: CASPPPDANTEAFF. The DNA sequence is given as TGTGCCAGCCCACCTCCGGACGCGAACACTGAAGCTTTCTTT.